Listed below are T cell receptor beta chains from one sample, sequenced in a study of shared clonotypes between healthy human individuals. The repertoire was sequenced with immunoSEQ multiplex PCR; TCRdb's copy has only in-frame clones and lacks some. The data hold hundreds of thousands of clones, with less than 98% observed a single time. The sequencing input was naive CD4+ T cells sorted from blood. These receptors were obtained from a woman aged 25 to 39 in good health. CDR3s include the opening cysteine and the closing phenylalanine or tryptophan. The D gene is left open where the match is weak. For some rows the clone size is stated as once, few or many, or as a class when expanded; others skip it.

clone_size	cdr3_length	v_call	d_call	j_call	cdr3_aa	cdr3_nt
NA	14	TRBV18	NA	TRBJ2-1	CASSPPRGYNEQFF	TGTGCCAGCTCACCACCAAGGGGCTACAATGAGCAGTTCTTC
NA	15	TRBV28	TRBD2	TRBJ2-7	CASSPGSGASYEQYF	TGTGCCAGCAGTCCCGGTAGCGGGGCCTCCTACGAGCAGTACTTC
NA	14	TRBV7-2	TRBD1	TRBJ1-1	CASSATGGVTEAFF	TGTGCCAGCAGCGCAACAGGGGGGGTCACTGAAGCTTTCTTT
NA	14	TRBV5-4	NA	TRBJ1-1	CASSLSRAGTEAFF	TGTGCCAGCAGCTTGAGCAGGGCAGGGACTGAAGCTTTCTTT
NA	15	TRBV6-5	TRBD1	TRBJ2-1	CASRARDRAYNEQFF	TGTGCCAGCAGGGCCCGGGACAGGGCGTACAATGAGCAGTTCTTC
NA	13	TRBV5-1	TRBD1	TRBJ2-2	CASSLVQGVELFF	TGCGCCAGCAGCTTGGTCCAGGGGGTCGAGCTGTTTTTT
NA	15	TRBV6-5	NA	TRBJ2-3	CASSYQTPSTDTQYF	TGTGCCAGCAGTTACCAGACACCAAGCACAGATACGCAGTATTTT
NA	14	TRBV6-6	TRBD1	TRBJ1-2	CASSIQGELYGYTF	TGTGCCAGCAGTATCCAGGGGGAACTCTATGGCTACACCTTC
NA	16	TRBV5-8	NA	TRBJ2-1	CASSSLQAFSYNEQFF	TGTGCCAGCAGCTCCCTGCAGGCTTTTTCCTACAATGAGCAGTTCTTC
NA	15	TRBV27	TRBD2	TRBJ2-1	CASRIAGAGGNEQFF	TGTGCCAGCAGGATAGCGGGAGCGGGGGGCAATGAGCAGTTCTTC
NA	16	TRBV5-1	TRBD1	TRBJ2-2	CASSLQGARNTGELFF	TGCGCCAGCAGCTTGCAGGGGGCGCGGAACACCGGGGAGCTGTTTTTT
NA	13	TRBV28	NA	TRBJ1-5	CASSSQGYQPQHF	TGTGCCAGCTCAAGCCAGGGGTATCAGCCCCAGCATTTT
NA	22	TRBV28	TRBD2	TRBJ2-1	CASSFDNRDPKGRGTSYNEQFF	TGTGCCAGCAGTTTCGACAACCGGGACCCCAAGGGGCGGGGGACCTCCTACAATGAGCAGTTCTTC
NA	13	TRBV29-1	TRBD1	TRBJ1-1	CSVYRGDGTEAFF	TGCAGCGTGTACAGGGGGGACGGCACTGAAGCTTTCTTT
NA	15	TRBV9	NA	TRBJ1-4	CASSDTGTTNEKLFF	TGTGCCAGCAGCGACACCGGTACAACTAATGAAAAACTGTTTTTT
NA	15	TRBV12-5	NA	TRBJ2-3	CASGFGGSSTDTQYF	TGTGCTAGTGGTTTCGGAGGCAGTAGCACAGATACGCAGTATTTT
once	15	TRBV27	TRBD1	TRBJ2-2	CASSPGQGTTGELFF	TGTGCCAGCAGTCCCGGACAGGGGACCACCGGGGAGCTGTTTTTT
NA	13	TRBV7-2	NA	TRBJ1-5	CASSLQSHQPQHF	TGTGCCAGCAGCTTACAGTCCCATCAGCCCCAGCATTTT
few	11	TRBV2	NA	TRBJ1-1	CASSEEPGILF	TGTGCCAGCAGTGAAGAGCCAGGGATTCTCTTT
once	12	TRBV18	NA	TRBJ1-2	CASSDSSYGYTF	TGTGCCAGCTCAGACTCCAGCTATGGCTACACCTTC
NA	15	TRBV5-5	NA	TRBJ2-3	CASSSSVTFTDTQYF	TGTGCCAGCAGCTCTAGCGTCACATTCACAGATACGCAGTATTTT
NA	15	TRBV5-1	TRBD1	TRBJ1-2	CASSVGTGRIGSYTF	TGCGCCAGCAGCGTGGGGACAGGCCGTATAGGTAGCTACACCTTC
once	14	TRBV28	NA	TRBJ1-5	CASSLGRSNQPQHF	TGTGCCAGCAGTTTAGGGCGGAGCAATCAGCCCCAGCATTTT
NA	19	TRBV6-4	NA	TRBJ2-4	CASSDSRGGSGLSKNIQYF	TGTGCCAGCAGTGACTCGAGGGGTGGGAGCGGCCTATCCAAAAACATTCAGTACTTC
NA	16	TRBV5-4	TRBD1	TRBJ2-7	CASTHLTGTGYAEQYF	TGTGCCAGCACCCACTTAACCGGGACAGGGTACGCCGAGCAGTACTTC
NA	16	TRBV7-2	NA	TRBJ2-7	CASSLNPNVDSYEQYF	TGTGCCAGCAGCTTGAATCCCAACGTGGACTCCTACGAGCAGTACTTC
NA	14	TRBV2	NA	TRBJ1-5	CASRIGRSDQPQHF	TGTGCCAGCAGAATTGGTAGGAGCGATCAGCCCCAGCATTTT
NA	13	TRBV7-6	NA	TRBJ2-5	CASSSRTGETQYF	TGTGCCAGCAGCTCCCGGACCGGAGAGACCCAGTACTTC
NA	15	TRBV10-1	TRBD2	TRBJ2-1	CASSEKASGYNEQFF	TGCGCCAGCAGTGAAAAGGCTAGCGGTTACAATGAGCAGTTCTTC
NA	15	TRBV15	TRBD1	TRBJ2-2	CATSRIDRVPGELFF	TGTGCCACCAGCAGGATAGACAGGGTCCCCGGGGAGCTGTTTTTT
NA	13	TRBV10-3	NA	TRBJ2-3	CAISESTTDTQYF	TGTGCCATCAGTGAGAGCACCACAGATACGCAGTATTTT
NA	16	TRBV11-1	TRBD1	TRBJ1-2	CASSPGTGKGDYGYTF	TGTGCCAGCAGCCCAGGGACAGGGAAAGGAGACTATGGCTACACCTTC
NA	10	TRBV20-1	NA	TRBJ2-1	CSWTSNEQFF	TGCAGTTGGACGTCCAATGAGCAGTTCTTC
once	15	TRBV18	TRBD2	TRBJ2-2	CASSLSGSDTGELFF	TGTGCCAGCTCACTTAGCGGGAGTGACACCGGGGAGCTGTTTTTT
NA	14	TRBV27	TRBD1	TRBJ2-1	CASSHRDRVGEQFF	TGTGCCAGCAGCCACCGGGACAGGGTGGGTGAGCAGTTCTTC
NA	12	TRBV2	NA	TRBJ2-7	CASTRGSYEQYF	TGTGCCAGCACGAGGGGCTCCTACGAGCAGTACTTC
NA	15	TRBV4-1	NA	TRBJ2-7	CASSQDRGPSYEQYF	TGCGCCAGCAGCCAAGACCGAGGGCCGTCCTACGAGCAGTACTTC
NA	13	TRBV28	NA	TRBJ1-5	CASSFLHNQPQHF	TGTGCCAGCAGTTTTTTGCACAATCAGCCCCAGCATTTT
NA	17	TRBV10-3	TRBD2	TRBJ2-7	CAISEPFIGGDSYEQYF	TGTGCCATCAGTGAGCCTTTCATCGGGGGGGACTCCTACGAGCAGTACTTC
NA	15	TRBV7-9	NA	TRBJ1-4	CASSAQQVWNEKLFF	TGTGCCAGCAGCGCCCAGCAGGTTTGGAATGAAAAACTGTTTTTT
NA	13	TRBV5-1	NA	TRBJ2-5	CASSLAVGETQYF	TGCGCCAGCAGCTTGGCGGTTGGGGAGACCCAGTACTTC
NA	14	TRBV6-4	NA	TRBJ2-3	CASSDSAGADTQYF	TGTGCCAGCAGTGACTCTGCTGGGGCAGATACGCAGTATTTT
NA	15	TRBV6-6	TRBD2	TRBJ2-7	CASSYKTSGSYEQYF	TGTGCCAGCAGTTACAAGACTAGCGGGTCCTACGAGCAGTACTTC
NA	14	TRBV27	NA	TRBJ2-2	CASSFGLNTGELFF	TGTGCCAGCAGTTTTGGGCTAAACACCGGGGAGCTGTTTTTT
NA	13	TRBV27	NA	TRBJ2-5	CASRRVGAETQYF	TGTGCCAGCAGGCGGGTAGGGGCGGAGACCCAGTACTTC
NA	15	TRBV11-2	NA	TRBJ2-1	CASSLVVSSYNEQFF	TGTGCCAGCAGCTTAGTAGTCAGCTCCTACAATGAGCAGTTCTTC
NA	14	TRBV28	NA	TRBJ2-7	CASPGGRSSYEQYF	TGTGCCAGCCCAGGCGGGCGCTCCTCCTACGAGCAGTACTTC
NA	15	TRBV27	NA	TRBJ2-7	CASSLSWDQAYEQYF	TGTGCCAGCAGTTTATCGTGGGATCAGGCTTACGAGCAGTACTTC
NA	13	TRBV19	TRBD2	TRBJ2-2	CAISGRGTGELFF	TGTGCCATTAGCGGGAGAGGCACCGGGGAGCTGTTTTTT
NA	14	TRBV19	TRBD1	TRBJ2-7	CASSHDREGYEQYF	TGTGCCAGTAGTCACGACAGGGAAGGATACGAGCAGTACTTC
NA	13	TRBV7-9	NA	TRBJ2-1	CASSLGVMREQFF	TGTGCCAGCAGCTTAGGGGTGATGCGTGAGCAGTTCTTC
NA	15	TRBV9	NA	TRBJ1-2	CASSPGLGGDYGYTF	TGTGCCAGCAGCCCCGGGTTGGGAGGGGACTATGGCTACACCTTC
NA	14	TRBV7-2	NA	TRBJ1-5	CASSSETAAQPQHF	TGTGCCAGCTCCTCTGAGACGGCGGCTCAGCCCCAGCATTTT
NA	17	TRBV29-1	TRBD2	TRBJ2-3	CSVEGPNWREVPDTQYF	TGCAGCGTTGAAGGCCCCAACTGGCGGGAGGTTCCAGATACGCAGTATTTT